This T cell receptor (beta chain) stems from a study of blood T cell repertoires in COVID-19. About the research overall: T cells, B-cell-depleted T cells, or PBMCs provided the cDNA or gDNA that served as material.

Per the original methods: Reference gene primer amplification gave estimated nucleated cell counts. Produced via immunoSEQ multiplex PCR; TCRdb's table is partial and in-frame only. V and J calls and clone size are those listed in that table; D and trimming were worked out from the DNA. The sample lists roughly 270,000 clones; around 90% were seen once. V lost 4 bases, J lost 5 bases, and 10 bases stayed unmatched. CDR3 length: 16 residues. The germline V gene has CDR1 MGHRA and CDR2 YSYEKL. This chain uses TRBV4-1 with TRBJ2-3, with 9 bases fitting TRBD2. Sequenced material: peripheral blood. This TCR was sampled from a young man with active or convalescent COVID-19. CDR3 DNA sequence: TGCGCCAGCAGCCTCGGTAGCCTAGCGGGGTTAGATACGCAGTATTTT. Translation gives CASSLGSLAGLDTQYF.